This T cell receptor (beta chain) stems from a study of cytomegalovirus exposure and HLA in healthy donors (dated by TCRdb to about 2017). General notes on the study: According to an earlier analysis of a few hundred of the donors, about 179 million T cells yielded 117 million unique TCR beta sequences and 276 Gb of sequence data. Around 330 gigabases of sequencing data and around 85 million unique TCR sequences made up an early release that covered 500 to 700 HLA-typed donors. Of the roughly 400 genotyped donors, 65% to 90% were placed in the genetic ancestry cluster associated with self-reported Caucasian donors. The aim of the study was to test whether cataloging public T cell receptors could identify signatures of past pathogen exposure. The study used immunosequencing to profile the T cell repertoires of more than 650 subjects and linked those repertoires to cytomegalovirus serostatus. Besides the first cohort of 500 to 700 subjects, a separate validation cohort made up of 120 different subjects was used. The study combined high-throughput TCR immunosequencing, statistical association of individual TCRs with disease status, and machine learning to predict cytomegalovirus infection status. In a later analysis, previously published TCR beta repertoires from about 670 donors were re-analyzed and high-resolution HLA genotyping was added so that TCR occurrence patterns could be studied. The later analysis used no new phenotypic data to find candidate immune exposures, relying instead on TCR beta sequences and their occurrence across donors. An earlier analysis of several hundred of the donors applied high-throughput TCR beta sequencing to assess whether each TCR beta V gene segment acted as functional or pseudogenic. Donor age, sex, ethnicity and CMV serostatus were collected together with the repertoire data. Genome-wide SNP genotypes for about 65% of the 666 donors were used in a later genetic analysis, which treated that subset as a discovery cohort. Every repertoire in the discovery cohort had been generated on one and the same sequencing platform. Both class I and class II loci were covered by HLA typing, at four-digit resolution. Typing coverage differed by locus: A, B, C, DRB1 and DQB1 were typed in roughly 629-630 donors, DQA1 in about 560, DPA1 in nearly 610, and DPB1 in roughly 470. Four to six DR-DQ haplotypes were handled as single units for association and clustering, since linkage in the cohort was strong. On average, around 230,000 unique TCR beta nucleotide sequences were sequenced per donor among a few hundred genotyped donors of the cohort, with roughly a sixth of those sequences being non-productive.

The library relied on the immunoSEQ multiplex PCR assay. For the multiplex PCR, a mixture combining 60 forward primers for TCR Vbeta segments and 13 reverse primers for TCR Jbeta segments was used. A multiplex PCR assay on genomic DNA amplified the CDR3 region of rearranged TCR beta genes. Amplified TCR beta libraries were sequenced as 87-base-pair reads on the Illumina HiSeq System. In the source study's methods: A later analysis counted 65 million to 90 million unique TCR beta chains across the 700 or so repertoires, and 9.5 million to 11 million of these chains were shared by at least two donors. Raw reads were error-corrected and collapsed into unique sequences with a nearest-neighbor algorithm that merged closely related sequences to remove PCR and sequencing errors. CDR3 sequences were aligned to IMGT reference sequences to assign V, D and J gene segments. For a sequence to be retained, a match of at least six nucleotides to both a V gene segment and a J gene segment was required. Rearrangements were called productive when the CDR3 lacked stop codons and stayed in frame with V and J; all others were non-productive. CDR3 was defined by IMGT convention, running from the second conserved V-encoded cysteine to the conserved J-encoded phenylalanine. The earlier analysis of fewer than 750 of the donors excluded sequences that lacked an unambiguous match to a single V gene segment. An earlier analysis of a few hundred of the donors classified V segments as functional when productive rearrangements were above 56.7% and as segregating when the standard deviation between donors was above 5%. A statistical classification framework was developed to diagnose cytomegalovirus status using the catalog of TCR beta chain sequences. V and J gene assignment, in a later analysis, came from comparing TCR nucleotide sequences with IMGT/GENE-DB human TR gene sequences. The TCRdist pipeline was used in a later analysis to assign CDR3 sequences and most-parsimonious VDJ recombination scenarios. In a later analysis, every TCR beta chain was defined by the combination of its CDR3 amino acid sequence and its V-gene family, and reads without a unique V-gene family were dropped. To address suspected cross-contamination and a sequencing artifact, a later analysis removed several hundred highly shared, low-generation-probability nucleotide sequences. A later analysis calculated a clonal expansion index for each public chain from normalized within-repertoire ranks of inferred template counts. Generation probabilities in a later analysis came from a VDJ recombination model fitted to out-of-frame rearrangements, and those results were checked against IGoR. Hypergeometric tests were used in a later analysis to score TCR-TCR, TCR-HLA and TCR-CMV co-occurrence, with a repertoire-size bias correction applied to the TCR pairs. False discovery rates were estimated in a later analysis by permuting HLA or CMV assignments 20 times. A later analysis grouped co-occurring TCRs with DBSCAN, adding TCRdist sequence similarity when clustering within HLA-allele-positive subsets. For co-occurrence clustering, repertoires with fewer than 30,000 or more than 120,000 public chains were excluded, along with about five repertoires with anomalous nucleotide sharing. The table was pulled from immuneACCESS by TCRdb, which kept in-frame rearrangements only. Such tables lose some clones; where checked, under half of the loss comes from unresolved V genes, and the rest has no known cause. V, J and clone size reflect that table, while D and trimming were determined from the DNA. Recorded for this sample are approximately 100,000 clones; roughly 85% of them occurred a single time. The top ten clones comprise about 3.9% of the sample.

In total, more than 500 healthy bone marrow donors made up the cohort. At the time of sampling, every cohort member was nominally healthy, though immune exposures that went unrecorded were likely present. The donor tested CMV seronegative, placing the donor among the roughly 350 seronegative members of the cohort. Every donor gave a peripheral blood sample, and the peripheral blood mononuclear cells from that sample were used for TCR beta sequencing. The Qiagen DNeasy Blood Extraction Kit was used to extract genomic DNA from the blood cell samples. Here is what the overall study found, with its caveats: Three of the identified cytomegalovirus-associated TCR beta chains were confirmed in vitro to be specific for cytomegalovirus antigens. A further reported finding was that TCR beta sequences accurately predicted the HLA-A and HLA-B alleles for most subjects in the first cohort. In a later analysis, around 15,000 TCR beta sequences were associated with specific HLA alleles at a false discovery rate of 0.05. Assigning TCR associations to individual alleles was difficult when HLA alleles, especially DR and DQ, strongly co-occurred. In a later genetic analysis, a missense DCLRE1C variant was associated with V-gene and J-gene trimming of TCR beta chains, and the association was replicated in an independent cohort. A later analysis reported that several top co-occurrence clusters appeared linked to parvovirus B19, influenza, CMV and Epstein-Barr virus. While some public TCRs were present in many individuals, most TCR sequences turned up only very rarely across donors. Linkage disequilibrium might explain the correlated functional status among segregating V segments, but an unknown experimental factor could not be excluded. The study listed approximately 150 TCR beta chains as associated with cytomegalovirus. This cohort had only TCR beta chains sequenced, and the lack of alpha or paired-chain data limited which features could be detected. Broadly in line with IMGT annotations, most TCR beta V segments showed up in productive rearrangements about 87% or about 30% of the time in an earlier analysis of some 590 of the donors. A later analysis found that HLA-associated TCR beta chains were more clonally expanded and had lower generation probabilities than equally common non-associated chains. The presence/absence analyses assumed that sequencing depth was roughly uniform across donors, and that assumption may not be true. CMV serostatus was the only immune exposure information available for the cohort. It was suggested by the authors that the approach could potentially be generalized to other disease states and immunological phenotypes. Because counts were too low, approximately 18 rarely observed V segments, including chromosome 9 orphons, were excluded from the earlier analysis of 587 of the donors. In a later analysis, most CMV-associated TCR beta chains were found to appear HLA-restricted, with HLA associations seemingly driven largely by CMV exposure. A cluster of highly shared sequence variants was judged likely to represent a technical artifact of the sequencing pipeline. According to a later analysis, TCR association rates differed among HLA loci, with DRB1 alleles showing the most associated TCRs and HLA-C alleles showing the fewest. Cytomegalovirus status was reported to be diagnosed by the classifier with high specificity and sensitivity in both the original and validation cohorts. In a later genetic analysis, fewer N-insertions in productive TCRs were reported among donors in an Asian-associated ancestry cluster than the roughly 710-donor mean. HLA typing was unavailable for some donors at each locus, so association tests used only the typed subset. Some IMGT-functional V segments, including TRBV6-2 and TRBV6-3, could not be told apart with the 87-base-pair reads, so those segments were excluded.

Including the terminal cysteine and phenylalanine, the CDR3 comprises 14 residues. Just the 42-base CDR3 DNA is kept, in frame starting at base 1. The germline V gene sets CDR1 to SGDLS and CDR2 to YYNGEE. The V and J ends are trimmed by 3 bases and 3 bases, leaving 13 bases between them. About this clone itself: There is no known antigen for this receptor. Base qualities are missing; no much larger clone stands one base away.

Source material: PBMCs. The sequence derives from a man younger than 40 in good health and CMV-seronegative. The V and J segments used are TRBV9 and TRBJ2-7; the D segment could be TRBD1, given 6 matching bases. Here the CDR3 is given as CASSASTGLYEQYF. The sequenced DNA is TGTGCCAGCAGCGCCTCGACAGGACTCTACGAGCAGTACTTC. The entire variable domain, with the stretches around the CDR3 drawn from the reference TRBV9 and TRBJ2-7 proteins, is DSGVTQTPKHLITATGQRVTLRCSPRSGDLSVYWYQQSLDQGLQFLIQYYNGEERAKGNILERFSAQQFPDLHSELNLSSLELGDSALYFCASSASTGLYEQYFGPGTRLTVT.